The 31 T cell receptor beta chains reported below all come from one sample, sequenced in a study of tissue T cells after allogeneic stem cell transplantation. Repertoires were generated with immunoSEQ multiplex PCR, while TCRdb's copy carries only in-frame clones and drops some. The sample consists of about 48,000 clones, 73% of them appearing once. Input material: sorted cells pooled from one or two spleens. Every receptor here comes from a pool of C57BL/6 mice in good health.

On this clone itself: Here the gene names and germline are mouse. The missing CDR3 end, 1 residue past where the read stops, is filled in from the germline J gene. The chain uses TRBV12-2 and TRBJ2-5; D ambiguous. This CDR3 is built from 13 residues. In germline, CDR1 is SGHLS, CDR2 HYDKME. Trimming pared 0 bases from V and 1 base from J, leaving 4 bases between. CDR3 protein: CASSLWDQDTQYF. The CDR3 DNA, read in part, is TGTGCCAGCTCTCTCTGGGACCAAGACACCCAGTAC.

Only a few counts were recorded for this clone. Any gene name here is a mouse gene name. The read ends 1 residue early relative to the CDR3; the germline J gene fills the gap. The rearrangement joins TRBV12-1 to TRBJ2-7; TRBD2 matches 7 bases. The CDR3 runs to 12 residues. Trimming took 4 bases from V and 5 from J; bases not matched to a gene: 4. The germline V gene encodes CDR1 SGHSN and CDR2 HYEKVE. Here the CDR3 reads CASSPDWDEQYF. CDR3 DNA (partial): TGTGCCAGCTCCCCCGACTGGGATGAACAGTAC.

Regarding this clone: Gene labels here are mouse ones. CDR3 residues: CASSGYSSNTEVFF. The CDR3 DNA, read in part, is TGTGCCAGCAGTGGCTACAGTTCAAACACAGAAGTCTTC. The chain links TRBV13-1 to TRBJ1-1; no definite D call. Read data end 1 residue before the CDR3 end; the end is taken from the germline J gene. Per germline, CDR1 NSHNY and CDR2 SYGAGN. The V and J ends lost 3 bases and 0 bases respectively, with 9 bases between them. There are 14 residues in the CDR3.

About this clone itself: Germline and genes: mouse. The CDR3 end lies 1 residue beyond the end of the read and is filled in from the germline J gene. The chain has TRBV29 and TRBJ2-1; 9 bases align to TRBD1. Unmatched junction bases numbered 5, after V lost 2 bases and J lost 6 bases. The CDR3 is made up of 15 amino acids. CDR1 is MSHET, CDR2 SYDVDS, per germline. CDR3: CASSLGGQGFAEQFF. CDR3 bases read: TGTGCTAGCAGTTTAGGGGGACAGGGTTTTGCTGAGCAGTTC.

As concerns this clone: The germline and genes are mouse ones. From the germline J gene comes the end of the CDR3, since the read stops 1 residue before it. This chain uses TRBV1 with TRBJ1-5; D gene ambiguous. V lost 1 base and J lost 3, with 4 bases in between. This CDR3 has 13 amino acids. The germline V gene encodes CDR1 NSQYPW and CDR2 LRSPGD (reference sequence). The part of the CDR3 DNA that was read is TGCACCTGCAGTGCAGGGGGCAACCAGGCTCCGCTT. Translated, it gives CTCSAGGNQAPL. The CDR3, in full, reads CTCSAGGNQAPLF.

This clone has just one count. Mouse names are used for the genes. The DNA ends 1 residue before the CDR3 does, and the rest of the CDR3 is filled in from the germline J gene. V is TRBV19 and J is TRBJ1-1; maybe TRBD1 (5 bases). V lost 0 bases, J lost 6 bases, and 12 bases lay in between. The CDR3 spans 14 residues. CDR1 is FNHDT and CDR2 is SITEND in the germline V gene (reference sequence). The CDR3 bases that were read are TGTGCCAGCAGTATAGGTCCGGGGGACCCAGAAGTCTTC. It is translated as CASSIGPGDPEVF. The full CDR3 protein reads CASSIGPGDPEVFF.

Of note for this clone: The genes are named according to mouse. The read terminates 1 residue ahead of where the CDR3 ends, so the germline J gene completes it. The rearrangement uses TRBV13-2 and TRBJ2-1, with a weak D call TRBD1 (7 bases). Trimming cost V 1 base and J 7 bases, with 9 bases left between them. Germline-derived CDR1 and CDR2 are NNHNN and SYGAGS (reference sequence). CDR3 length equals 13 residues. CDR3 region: CASGDQGGAEQFF. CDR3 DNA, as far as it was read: TGTGCCAGCGGTGATCAGGGGGGAGCTGAGCAGTTC.

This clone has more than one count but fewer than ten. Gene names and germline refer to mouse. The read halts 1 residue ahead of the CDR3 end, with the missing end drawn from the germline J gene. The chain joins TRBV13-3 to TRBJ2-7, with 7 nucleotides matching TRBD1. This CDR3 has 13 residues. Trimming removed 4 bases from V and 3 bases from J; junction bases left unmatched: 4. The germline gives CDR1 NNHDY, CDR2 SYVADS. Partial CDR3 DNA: TGTGCCAGCAGTATGACAGGGATCTATGAACAGTAC. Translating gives CASSMTGIYEQY. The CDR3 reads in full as CASSMTGIYEQYF.

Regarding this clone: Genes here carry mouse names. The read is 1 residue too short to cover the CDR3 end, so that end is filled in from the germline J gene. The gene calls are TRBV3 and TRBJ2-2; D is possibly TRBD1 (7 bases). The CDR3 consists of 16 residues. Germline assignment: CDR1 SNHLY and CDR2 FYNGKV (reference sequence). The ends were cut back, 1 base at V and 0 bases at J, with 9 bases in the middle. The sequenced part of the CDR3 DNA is TGTGCCAGCAGCTTAGAAGGGGGCTCAAACACCGGGCAGCTCTAC. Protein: CASSLEGGSNTGQLY. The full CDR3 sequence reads CASSLEGGSNTGQLYF.

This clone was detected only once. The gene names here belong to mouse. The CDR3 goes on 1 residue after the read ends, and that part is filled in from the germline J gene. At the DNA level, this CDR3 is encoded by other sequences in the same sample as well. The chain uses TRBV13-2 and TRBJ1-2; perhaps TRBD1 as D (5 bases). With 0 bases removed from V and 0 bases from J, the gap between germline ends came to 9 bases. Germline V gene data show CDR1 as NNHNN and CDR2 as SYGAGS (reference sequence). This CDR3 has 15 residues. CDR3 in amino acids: CASGDAQGANSDYTF. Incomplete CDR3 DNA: TGTGCCAGCGGTGATGCGCAGGGAGCAAACTCCGACTACACC.

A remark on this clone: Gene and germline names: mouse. Incomplete CDR3 DNA: TGTGCCAGCAGTTCCCAGGGGGACACCCAGTAC. Encoded protein: CASSSQGDTQY. The CDR3 reads in full as CASSSQGDTQYF. V usage is TRBV15 and J usage is TRBJ2-5, with a possible D match to TRBD1 (6 bases). The read comes to an end 1 residue before the CDR3 does, leaving the germline J gene to fill in the end. Germline V gene sequence: CDR1 SGHND, CDR2 FRSKSL. Trimming took off 4 bases at V and 6 bases at J, with 8 bases between the two ends. This CDR3 has 12 amino acids.

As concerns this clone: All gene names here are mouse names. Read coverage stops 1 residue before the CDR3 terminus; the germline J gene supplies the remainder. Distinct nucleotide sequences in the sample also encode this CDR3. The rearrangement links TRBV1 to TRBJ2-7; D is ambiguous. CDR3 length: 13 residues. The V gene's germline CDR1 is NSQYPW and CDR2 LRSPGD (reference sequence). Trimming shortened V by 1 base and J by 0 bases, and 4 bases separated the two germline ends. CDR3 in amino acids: CTCSAGSSYEQYF. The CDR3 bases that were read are TGCACCTGCAGTGCAGGGAGCTCCTATGAACAGTAC. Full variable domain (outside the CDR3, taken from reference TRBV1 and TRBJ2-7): VTLLEQNPRWRLVPRGQAVNLRCILKNSQYPWMSWYQQDLQKQLQWLFTLRSPGDKEVKSLPGADYLATRVTDTELRLQVANMSQGRTLYCTCSAGSSYEQYFGPGTRLTVL.

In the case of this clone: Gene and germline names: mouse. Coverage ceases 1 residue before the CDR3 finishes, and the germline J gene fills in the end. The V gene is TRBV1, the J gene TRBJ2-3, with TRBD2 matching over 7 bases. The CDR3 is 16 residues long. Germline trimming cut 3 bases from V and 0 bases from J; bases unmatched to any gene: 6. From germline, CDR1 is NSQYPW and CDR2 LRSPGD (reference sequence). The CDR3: CTCSAPLGTSAETLYF. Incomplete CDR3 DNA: TGCACCTGCAGTGCCCCACTGGGGACTAGTGCAGAAACGCTGTAT.

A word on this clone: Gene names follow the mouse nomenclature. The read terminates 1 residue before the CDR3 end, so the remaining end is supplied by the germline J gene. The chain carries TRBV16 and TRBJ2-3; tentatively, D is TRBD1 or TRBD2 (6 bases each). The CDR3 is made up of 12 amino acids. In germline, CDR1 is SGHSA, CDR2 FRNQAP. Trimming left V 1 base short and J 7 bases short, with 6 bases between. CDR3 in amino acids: CASSLGGQTLYF. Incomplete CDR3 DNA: TGTGCAAGCAGCTTAGGGGGGCAAACGCTGTAT. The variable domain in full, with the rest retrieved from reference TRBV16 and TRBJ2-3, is NAGVIQTPRHKVTGKGQEATLWCEPISGHSAVFWYRQTIVQGLEFLTYFRNQAPIDDSGMPKERFSAQMPNQSHSTLKIQSTQPQDSAVYLCASSLGGQTLYFGSGTRLTVL.

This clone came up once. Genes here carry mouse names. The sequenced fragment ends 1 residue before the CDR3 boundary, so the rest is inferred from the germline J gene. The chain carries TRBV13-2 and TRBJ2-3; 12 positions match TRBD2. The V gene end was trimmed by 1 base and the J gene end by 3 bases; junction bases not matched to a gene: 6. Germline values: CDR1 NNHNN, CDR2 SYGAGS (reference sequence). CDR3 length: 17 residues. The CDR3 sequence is CASGDSTGGARAETLYF. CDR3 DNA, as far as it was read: TGTGCCAGCGGTGATTCGACTGGGGGGGCGCGGGCAGAAACGCTGTAT.

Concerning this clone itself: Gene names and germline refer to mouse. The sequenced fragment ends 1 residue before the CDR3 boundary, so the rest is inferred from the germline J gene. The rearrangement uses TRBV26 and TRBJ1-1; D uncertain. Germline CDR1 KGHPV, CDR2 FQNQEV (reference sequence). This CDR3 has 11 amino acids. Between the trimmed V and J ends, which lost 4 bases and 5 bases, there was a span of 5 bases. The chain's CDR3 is CASSPHTEVFF. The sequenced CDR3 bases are TGTGCCAGCAGTCCTCATACAGAAGTCTTC.

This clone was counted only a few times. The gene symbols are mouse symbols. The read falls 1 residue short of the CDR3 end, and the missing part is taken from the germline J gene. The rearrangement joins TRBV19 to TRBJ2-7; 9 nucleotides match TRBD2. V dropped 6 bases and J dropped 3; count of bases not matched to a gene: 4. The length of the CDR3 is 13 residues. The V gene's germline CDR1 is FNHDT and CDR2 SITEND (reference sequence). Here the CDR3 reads CASTPGLGYEQYF. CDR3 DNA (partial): TGTGCCAGCACTCCGGGACTGGGCTATGAACAGTAC.

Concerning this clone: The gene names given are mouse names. CDR3 bases read: TGTGCCAGCGGTGACTACTGGGGGGGCGCGAGTGCAGAAACGCTGTAT. Protein sequence: CASGDYWGGASAETLY. The CDR3 as a whole reads CASGDYWGGASAETLYF. The V gene is TRBV13-2, the J gene TRBJ2-3, with 11 bases identical to TRBD2. Read data end 1 residue before the CDR3 end; the end is taken from the germline J gene. The CDR3 totals 17 residues. The ends lost 2 bases at V and 0 bases at J; junction bases unmatched: 5. Germline V lookup: CDR1 NNHNN, CDR2 SYGAGS (reference sequence).

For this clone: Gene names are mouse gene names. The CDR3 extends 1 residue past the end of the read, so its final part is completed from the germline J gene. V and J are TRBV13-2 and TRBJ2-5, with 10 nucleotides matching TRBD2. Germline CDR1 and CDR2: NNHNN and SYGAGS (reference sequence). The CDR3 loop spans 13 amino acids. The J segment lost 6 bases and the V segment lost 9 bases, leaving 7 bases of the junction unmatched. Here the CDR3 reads CATRGTGADTQYF. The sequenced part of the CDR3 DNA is TGTGCCACCCGCGGGACTGGGGCCGACACCCAGTAC.

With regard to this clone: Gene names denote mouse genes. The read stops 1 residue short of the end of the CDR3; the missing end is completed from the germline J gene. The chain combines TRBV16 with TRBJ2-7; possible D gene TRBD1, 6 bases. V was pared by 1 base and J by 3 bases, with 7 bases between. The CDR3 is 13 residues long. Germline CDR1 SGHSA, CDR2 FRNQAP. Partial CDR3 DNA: TGTGCAAGCAGCTTAGGGGACAACTATGAACAGTAC. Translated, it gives CASSLGDNYEQY. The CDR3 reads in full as CASSLGDNYEQYF.

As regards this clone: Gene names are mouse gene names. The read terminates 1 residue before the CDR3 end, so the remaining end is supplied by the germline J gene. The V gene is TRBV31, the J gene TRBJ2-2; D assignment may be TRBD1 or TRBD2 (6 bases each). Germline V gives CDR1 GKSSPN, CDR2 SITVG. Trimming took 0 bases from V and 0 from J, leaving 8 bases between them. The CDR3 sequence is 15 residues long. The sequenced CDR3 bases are TGTGCCTGGAGTCTAAGGGGGGCAAACACCGGGCAGCTCTAC. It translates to CAWSLRGANTGQLY. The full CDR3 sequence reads CAWSLRGANTGQLYF.

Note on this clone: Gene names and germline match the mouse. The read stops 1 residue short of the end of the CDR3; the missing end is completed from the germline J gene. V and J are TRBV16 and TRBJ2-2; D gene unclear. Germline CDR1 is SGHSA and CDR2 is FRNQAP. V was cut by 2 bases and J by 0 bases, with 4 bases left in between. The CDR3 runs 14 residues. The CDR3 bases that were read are TGTGCAAGCAGCTTACCAGCAAACACCGGGCAGCTCTAC. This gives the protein CASSLPANTGQLY. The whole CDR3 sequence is CASSLPANTGQLYF.

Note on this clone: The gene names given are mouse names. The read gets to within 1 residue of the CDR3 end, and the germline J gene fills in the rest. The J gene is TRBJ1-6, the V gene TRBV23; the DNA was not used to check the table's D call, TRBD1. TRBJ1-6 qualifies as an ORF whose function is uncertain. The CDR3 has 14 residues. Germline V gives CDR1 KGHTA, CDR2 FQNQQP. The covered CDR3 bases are TGCTCCAGCAGTCAGACAGGGAAGAATTCGCCCCTCTAC. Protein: CSSSQTGKNSPLY. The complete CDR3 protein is CSSSQTGKNSPLYF.

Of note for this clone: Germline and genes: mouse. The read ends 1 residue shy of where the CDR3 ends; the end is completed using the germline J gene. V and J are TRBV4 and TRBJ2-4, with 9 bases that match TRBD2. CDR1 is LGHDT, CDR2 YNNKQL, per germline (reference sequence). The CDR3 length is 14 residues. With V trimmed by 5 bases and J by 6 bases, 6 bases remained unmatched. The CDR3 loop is CASSNRLGVNTLYF. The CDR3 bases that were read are TGTGCCAGCAGCAACCGACTGGGGGTTAACACCTTGTAC.

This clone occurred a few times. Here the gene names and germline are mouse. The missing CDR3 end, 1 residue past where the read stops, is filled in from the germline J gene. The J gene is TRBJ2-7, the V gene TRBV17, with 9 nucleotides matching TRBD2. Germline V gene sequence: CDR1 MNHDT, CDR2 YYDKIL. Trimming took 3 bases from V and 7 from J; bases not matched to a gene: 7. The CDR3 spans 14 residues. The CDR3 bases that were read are TGTGCTAGCAGTAGCAAGGACTGGGGTAGGGAACAGTAC. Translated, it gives CASSSKDWGREQY. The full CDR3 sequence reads CASSSKDWGREQYF.

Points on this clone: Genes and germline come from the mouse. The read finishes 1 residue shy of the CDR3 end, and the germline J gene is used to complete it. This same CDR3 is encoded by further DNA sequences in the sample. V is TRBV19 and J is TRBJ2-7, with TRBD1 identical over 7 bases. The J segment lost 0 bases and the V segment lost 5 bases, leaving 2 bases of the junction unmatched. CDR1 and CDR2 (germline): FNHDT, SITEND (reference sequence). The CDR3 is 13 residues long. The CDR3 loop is CASSRGSSYEQYF. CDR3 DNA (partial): TGTGCCAGCAGCAGGGGGAGCTCCTATGAACAGTAC.

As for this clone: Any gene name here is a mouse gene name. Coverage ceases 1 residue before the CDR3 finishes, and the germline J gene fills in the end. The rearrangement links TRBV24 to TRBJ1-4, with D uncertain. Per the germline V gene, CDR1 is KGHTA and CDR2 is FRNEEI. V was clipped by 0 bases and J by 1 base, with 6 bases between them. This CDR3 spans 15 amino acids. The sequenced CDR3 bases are TGTGCCAGCAGTCTGTATCCGGGTTCCAACGAAAGATTATTT. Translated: CASSLYPGSNERLF. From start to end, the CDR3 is CASSLYPGSNERLFF.

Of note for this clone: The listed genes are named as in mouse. CDR3 amino acids: CASSHRASDYTF. CDR3 bases read: TGTGCCAGCAGCCACAGGGCCTCCGACTACACC. The chain has TRBV3 and TRBJ1-2; D is perhaps TRBD1 (6 bases). The read halts 1 residue ahead of the CDR3 end, with the missing end drawn from the germline J gene. The V and J ends lost 5 bases and 4 bases respectively, with 8 bases between them. In germline, CDR1 is SNHLY, CDR2 FYNGKV (reference sequence). The CDR3 length is 12 residues.

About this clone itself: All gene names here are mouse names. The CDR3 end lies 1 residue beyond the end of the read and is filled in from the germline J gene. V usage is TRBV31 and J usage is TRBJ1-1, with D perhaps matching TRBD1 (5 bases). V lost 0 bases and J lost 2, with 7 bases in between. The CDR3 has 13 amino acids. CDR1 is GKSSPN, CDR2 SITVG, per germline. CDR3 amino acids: CAWSLGDNTEVFF. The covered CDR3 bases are TGTGCCTGGAGTCTAGGGGACAACACAGAAGTCTTC.

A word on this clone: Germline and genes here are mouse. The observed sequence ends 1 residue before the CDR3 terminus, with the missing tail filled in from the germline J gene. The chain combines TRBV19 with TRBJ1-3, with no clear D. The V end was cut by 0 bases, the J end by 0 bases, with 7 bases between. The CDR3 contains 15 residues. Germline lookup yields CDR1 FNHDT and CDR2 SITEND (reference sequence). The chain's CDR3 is CASSIEGNSGNTLYF. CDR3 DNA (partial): TGTGCCAGCAGTATAGAGGGCAATTCTGGAAATACGCTCTAT.

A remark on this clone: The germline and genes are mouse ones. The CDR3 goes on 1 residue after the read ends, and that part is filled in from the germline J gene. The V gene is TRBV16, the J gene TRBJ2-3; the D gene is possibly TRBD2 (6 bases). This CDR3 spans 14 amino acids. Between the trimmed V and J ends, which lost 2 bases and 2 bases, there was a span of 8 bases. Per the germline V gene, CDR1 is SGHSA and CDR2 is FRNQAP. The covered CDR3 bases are TGTGCAAGCAGCTTAAGACTGGCTGCAGAAACGCTGTAT. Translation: CASSLRLAAETLY. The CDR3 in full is CASSLRLAAETLYF. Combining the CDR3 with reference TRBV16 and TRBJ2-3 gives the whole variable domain NAGVIQTPRHKVTGKGQEATLWCEPISGHSAVFWYRQTIVQGLEFLTYFRNQAPIDDSGMPKERFSAQMPNQSHSTLKIQSTQPQDSAVYLCASSLRLAAETLYFGSGTRLTVL.